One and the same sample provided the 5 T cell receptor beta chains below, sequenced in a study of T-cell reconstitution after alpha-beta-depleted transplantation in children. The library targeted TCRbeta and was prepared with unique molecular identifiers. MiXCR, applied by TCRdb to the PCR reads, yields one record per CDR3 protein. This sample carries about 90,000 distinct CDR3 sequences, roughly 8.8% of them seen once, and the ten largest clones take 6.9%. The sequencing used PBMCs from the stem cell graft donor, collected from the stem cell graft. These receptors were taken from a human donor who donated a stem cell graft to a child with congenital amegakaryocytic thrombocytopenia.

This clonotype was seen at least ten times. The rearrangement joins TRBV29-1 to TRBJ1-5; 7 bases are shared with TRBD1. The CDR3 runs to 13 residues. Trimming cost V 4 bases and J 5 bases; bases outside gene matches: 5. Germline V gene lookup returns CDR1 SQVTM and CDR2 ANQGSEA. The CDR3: CSVVQGEDQPQHF. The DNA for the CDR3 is TGCAGCGTTGTCCAGGGGGAGGATCAGCCCCAGCATTTT.

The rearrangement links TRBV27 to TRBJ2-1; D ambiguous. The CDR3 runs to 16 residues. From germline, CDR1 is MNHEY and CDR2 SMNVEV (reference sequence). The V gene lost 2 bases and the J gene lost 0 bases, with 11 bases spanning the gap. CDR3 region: CASSLVGFSSYNEQFF. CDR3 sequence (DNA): TGTGCCAGCAGTTTAGTCGGCTTTAGCTCCTACAATGAGCAGTTCTTC.

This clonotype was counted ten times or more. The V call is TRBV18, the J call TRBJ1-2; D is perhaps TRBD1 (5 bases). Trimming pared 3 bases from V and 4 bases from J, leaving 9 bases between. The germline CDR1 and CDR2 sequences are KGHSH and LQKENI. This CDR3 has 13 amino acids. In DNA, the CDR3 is TGTGCCAGCTCACCCGGGGGAAGCTATGGCTACACCTTC. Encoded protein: CASSPGGSYGYTF.

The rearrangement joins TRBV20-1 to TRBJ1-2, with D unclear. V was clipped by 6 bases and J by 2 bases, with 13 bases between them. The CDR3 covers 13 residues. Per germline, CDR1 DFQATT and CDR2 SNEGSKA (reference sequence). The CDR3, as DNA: TGCAGTGCCATCTTCGGACGGAACTATGGCTACACCTTC. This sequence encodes CSAIFGRNYGYTF.

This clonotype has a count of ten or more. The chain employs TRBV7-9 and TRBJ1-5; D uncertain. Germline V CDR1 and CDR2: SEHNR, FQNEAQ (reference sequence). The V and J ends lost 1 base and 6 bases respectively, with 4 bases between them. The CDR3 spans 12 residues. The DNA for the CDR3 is TGTGCCAGCAGCTTAGGTAGTCAGCCCCAGCATTTT. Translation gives CASSLGSQPQHF.